In this sample, the clone carrying this T cell receptor beta chain turned up a few times. The CDR3 runs to 13 residues. V dropped 0 bases and J dropped 5 bases, with 7 bases sitting between them. Germline V gives CDR1 LGHNA, CDR2 YNFKEQ. This entry comes from a study of cytomegalovirus exposure and HLA in healthy donors. In the PCR, 60 Vbeta and 13 Jbeta primers were used. Using immunoSEQ multiplex PCR, the repertoire was profiled, and TCRdb retains in-frame clones only, with some absent. Among about 110,000 clones listed, less than 80% were seen once. Input material: PBMCs. The receptor's source is a woman in her fifties or sixties in good health and CMV-seropositive. This chain connects TRBV4-2 to TRBJ1-1; no clear D gene. CDR3 DNA sequence: TGTGCCAGCAGCCAAGAGCGGACTACTGAAGCTTTCTTT. It specifies CASSQERTTEAFF.